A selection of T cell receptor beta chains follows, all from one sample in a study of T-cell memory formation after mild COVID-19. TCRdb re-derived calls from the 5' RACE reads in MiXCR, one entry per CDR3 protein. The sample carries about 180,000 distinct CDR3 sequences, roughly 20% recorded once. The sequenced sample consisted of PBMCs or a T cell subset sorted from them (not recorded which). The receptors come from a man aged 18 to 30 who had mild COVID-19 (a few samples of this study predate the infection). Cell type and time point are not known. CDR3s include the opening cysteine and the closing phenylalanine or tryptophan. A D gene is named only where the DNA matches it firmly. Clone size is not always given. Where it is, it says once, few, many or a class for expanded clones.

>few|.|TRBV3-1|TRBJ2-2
CASSHLTNRAGELFF
TGTGCCAGCAGCCACTTGACTAATCGGGCCGGGGAGCTGTTTTTT
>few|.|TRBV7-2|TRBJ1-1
CASSFFPDTRAFF
TGTGCCAGCAGCTTTTTCCCAGACACGAGAGCTTTCTTT
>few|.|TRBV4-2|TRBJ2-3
CASSQDGDTQYF
TGTGCCAGCAGCCAAGATGGGGATACGCAGTATTTT
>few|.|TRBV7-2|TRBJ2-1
CASNPWGYNEQFF
TGTGCCAGCAACCCCTGGGGTTACAATGAGCAGTTCTTC
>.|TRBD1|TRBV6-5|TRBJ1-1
CASSYIGQEIF
TGTGCCAGCAGTTACATAGGACAGGAGATTTTT
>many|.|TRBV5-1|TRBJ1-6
CASSRGVRDLSIHPNSPLHF
TGCGCCAGCAGCCGGGGGGTCCGGGACTTGTCTATCCACCCCAATTCACCCCTCCACTTT
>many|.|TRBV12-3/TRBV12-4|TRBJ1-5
CASSLRGIGSSNQPQHF
TGTGCCAGCAGTTTAAGGGGAATCGGGAGTAGCAATCAGCCCCAGCATTTT
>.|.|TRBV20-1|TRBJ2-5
CSATLAMETQYF
TGCAGTGCTACGCTAGCCATGGAGACCCAGTACTTC
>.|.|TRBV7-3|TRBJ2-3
CASSVGGGDTQYF
TGTGCCAGCAGTGTCGGGGGTGGAGATACGCAGTATTTT
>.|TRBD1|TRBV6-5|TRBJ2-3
CASSYRGQTDTQYF
TGTGCCAGCAGTTACAGGGGACAGACAGATACGCAGTATTTT
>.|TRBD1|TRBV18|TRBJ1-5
CASSPSTGVRNQPQHF
TGTGCCAGCTCACCTTCGACAGGGGTGCGCAATCAGCCCCAGCATTTT
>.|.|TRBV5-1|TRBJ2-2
CASSLALGTGELFF
TGCGCCAGCAGCTTGGCCCTCGGGACCGGGGAGCTGTTTTTT
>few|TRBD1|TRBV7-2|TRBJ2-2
CASSWGTGTTGELFF
TGTGCCAGCAGCTGGGGGACAGGGACGACCGGGGAGCTGTTTTTT
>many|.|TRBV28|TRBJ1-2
CASRGPYDGYTF
TGTGCCAGCAGAGGCCCCTACGATGGCTACACCTTC
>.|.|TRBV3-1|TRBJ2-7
CASSLGRGKEQYF
TGTGCCAGCAGCTTGGGCAGGGGTAAGGAGCAGTACTTC
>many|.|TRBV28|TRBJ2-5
CASSPSPGIQETQYF
TGTGCCAGCAGTCCCTCGCCCGGGATTCAAGAGACCCAGTACTTC
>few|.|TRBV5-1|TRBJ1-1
CASSFATANTEAFF
TGCGCCAGCAGCTTTGCGACGGCGAACACTGAAGCTTTCTTT
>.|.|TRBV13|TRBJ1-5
CASSISPAAQPQHF
TGTGCCAGCAGCATATCCCCTGCGGCTCAGCCCCAGCATTTT
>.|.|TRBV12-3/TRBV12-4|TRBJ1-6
CASTPGAGLGSPLHF
TGTGCCAGCACCCCAGGGGCAGGGTTAGGGTCACCCCTCCACTTT
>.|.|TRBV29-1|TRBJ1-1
CSALAQGLSTEAFF
TGCAGCGCCTTGGCACAGGGATTGAGCACTGAAGCTTTCTTT
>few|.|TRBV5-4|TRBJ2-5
CASSQGQAQETQYF
TGTGCCAGCAGCCAAGGGCAGGCCCAAGAGACCCAGTACTTC
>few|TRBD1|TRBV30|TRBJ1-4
CAWSFDRVGEKLFF
TGTGCCTGGAGTTTTGACAGGGTGGGTGAAAAACTGTTTTTT